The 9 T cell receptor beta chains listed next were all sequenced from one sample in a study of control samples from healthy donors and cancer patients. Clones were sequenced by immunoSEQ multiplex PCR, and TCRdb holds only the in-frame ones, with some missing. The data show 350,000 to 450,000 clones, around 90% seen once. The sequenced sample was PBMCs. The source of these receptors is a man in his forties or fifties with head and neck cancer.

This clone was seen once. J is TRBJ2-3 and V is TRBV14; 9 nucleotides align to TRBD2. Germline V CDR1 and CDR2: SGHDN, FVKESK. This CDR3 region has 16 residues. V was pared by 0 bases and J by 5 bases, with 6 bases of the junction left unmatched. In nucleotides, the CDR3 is TGTGCCAGCAGCCAAGATCCTAGCGGGACCCTAGATACGCAGTATTTT. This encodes CASSQDPSGTLDTQYF. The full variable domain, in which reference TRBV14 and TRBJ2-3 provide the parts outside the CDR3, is EAGVTQFPSHSVIEKGQTVTLRCDPISGHDNLYWYRRVMGKEIKFLLHFVKESKQDESGMPNNRFLAERTGGTYSTLKVQPAELEDSGVYFCASSQDPSGTLDTQYFGPGTRLTVL.

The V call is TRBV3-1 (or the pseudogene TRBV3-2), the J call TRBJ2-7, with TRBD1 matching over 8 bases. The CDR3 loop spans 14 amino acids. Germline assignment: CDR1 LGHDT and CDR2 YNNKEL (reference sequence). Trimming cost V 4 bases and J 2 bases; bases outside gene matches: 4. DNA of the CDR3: TGTGCCAGCAGCCCCGGGACAGGACCCTACGAGCAGTACTTC. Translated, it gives CASSPGTGPYEQYF.

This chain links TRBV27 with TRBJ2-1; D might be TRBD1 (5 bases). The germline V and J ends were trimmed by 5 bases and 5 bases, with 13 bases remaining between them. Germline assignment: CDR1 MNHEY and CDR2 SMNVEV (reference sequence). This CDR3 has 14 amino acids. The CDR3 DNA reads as TGTGCCAGCAGTCCCCCCAGACAGAACAATGAGCAGTTCTTC. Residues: CASSPPRQNNEQFF.

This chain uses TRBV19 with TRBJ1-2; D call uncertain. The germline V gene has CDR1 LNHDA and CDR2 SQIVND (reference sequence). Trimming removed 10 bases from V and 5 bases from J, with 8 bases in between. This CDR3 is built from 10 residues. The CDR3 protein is CATRAYGYTF. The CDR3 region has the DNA TGTGCCACCCGGGCATATGGCTACACCTTC.

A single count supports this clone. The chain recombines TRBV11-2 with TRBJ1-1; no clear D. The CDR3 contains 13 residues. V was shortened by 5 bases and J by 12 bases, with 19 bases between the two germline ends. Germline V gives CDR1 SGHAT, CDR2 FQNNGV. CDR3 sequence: CASSLTPNDGPFF. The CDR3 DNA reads TGTGCCAGCAGCCTTACCCCCAACGACGGGCCTTTCTTT.

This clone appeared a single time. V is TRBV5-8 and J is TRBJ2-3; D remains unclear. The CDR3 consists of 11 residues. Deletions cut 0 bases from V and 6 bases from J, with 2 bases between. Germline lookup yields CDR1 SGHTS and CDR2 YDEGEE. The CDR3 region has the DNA TGTGCCAGCAGCTTGGGTGATACGCAGTATTTT. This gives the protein CASSLGDTQYF.

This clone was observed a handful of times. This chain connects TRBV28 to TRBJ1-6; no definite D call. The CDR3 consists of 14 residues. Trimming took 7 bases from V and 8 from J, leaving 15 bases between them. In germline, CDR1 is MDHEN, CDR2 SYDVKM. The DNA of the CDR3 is TGTGCCAGCAAGGAAACAGCTTGGGATTCACCCCTCCACTTT. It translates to CASKETAWDSPLHF.

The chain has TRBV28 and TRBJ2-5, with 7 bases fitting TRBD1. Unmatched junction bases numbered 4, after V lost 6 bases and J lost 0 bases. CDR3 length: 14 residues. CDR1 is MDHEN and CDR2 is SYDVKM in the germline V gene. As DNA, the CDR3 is TGTGCCAGCAGGGTAACAGGGGACCAAGAGACCCAGTACTTC. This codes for CASRVTGDQETQYF.

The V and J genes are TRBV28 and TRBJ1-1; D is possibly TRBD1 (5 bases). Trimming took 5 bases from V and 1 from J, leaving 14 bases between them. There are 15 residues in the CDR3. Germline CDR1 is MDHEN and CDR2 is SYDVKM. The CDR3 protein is CASSGAGGTNTEAFF. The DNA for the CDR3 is TGTGCCAGCAGTGGCGCTGGGGGAACGAACACTGAAGCTTTCTTT.